The following is a T cell receptor (beta chain) sequence with its context. It lacks a known antigen. It has no much larger one-base neighbor in the sample; base qualities were not kept. This sample stems from a study of T cells in localized non-small cell lung cancer (dated by TCRdb to 2018 to 2021). Looking at the study overall: The study analyzed T cell repertoires of hundreds of early-stage NSCLC patients, comparing tumors and uninvolved tumor-adjacent lungs. The cohort comprised 236 treatment-naïve NSCLC patients with resected, localized lung tumors. A mean age of roughly 64 years was recorded for the NSCLC patients, of whom around 140 were male and 95 to 110 were female. What the study reported, not specific to this receptor: Because of the exploratory design, TCR variables were selected using unadjusted p-values without false-discovery rate correction. Because multi-region tumor sequencing was not done, intratumor heterogeneity could not be ruled out. Uninvolved tumor-adjacent lung showed the highest T cell clonality, higher than tumor, which suggests more focused antigenic responses in the uninvolved tumor-adjacent lung. A median of 57 of the top 100 tumor clones turned up in the paired uninvolved adjacent lung, and 25 to 35 of those clones also ranked among the top 100 of that same adjacent lung. Longer overall survival was associated with higher blood T cell density, whereas shorter survival was associated with higher adjacent-lung clonality.

At diagnosis, tumor, uninvolved tumor-adjacent lung and peripheral blood were collected and then preserved as a mix of FFPE and fresh-frozen material. For TCR repertoire profiling, blood samples were analyzed in the form of peripheral blood mononuclear cells. TCR beta CDR3 regions were sequenced from DNA using the immunoSEQ Assay. On the authors' methods: T cell density was computed as TCR beta template counts normalized to usable DNA estimated by amplifying housekeeping genes. Using the preseqR package, richness was estimated by extrapolating to 120,000 templates for tissue samples and 400,000 templates for PBMC samples. Clonality was calculated as one minus Pielou's evenness. Tissue-enriched TCRs were identified by differential abundance testing using productive amino-acid clonotypes, minimum total count 5 and alpha 0.1. Repertoire overlap between compartments was quantified with the Jaccard Index and Morisita Overlap Index. TCR beta CDR3s were clustered by GLIPH together with public tetramer-defined viral CDR3s, and at least three viral sequences plus V-gene enrichment were required for viral motifs. The immuneACCESS repertoire file appears here via TCRdb, limited to in-frame rearrangements. These files lack a portion of the clones; in checked studies, under half of the deficit traces to unresolved V genes, and the cause of the others is not known. D and trimming were read from the DNA, whereas the V and J calls and clone size are those reported in that table. The sample table holds over 15,000 clones, of which 80% to 90% were seen once. 23% of the sample belongs to the ten largest clones.

CDR1 and CDR2 (LGHNA, YNFKEQ) derive from the germline V gene. The V end loses 0 bases and the J end loses 7 bases, and a stretch of 27 bases separates them. Counted from cysteine to phenylalanine, this CDR3 has 20 amino acids. Kept here is only the CDR3 DNA, which spans 60 bases and is read in frame from base 1. The source is a male donor older than 55 with stage I lung adenocarcinoma. This specimen consisted of peripheral blood, obtained before any cancer treatment. The chain is assembled from TRBV4-2 and TRBJ1-4, and the D gene may be TRBD1, 5 bases matching. The CDR3 reads CASSQEMERDVRLGGEKLFF. The sequenced DNA: TGTGCCAGCAGCCAAGAAATGGAAAGGGACGTCCGATTGGGTGGTGAAAAACTGTTTTTT.